This TCR beta chain was found in a study of blood T cell repertoires in COVID-19. Participants had their cohort set by participant-reported clinical history. There are 14 residues in the CDR3. The germline V and J ends were trimmed by 6 bases and 5 bases, with 16 bases remaining between them. Germline V gives CDR1 SNHLY, CDR2 FYNNEI. Using immunoSEQ multiplex PCR, the repertoire was profiled, and TCRdb retains in-frame clones only, with some absent. Here the sample spans roughly 200,000 clones, roughly 86% being singletons. This sequence was found in a woman aged 25 to 45 who had recovered from COVID-19. This chain connects TRBV2 to TRBJ1-2, with a possible D match to TRBD1 (6 bases). The material sequenced was PBMCs or T cells enriched from blood (not recorded which). This CDR3 is CASSPLQGKYGYTF. CDR3 sequence (DNA): TGTGCCAGCAGCCCCCTCCAGGGGAAGTATGGCTACACCTTC.